This TCR beta chain was sequenced in a study of control samples from healthy donors and cancer patients. Germline V lookup: CDR1 MNHEY, CDR2 SMNVEV (reference sequence). Trimming took off 6 bases at V and 0 bases at J, with 6 bases between the two ends. The CDR3 covers 13 residues. This table comes from immunoSEQ multiplex PCR, and its TCRdb copy is limited to in-frame clones, with some not included. The sample carries 90,000 or so clones, roughly 89% recorded once. Specimen: blood. The TCR originated in a woman aged 60-75 years in good health. The chain couples TRBV27 to TRBJ1-3; no clear D. CDR3 nucleotide sequence: TGTGCCAGCAGCCCCCACTCTGGAAACACCATATATTTT. Amino acid sequence: CASSPHSGNTIYF.